This T cell receptor beta chain was found in a study of blood T cell repertoires in COVID-19. The CDR3 runs to 13 residues. The V gene's germline CDR1 is MNHEY and CDR2 SVGAGI. V shed 7 bases, J shed 6 bases, and the junction held 9 bases outside the gene matches. Sequenced by immunoSEQ multiplex PCR; TCRdb stores in-frame clones only, minus some. Among approximately 100,000 clones, 65% to 90% were seen once, and the ten largest hold less than 3.5%. This TCR derives from a woman in her forties or fifties who had recovered from COVID-19. The J gene is TRBJ2-7, the V gene TRBV6-5; 7 bases fit TRBD1. Sequences were obtained from PBMCs or T cells enriched from blood (not recorded which). The CDR3 DNA sequence: TGTGCCAGCAAGATCCAGGGGGTCGGCGAGCAGTACTTC. Translated, it gives CASKIQGVGEQYF.